The 4 T cell receptor beta chains listed next were all sequenced from one sample in a study of naive and memory T cell subsets. Blood and skin TCR RNA was reverse transcribed with alpha and beta constant primers. TCRdb re-derived calls from the 5' RACE reads in MiXCR, one entry per CDR3 protein. The sample holds about 22,000 distinct CDR3 sequences, approximately 3.9% seen once. Whole-blood samples were 2.5 to 3 ml of peripheral blood from healthy adult volunteers. These receptors originate from a male donor in good health.

This clonotype is deemed medium-sized (0.01 to 0.1%). This chain joins TRBV29-1 and TRBJ2-5, with TRBD1 identical over 7 bases. The V gene end was trimmed by 6 bases and the J gene end by 1 base; junction bases not matched to a gene: 8. The germline gives CDR1 SQVTM, CDR2 ANQGSEA. CDR3 length: 14 residues. The CDR3 nucleotides read TGCAGCGTCACTTACCGGGACAGCCAAGAGACCCAGTACTTC. It yields the protein CSVTYRDSQETQYF.

This clonotype was found many times. The rearrangement joins TRBV5-1 to TRBJ2-3; D could derive from TRBD1 or TRBD2 (6 bases each). The germline V and J ends were trimmed by 0 bases and 2 bases, with 13 bases remaining between them. The CDR3 covers 16 residues. Germline CDR1 SGHRS, CDR2 YFSETQ. Here the CDR3 DNA reads TGCGCCAGCAGCTTGGGCGGGACATCCCTCACAGATACGCAGTATTTT. It is translated as CASSLGGTSLTDTQYF.

This clonotype has a count of ten or more. V and J are TRBV7-2 and TRBJ2-1, with 9 bases identical to TRBD2. The V gene end was trimmed by 1 base and the J gene end by 8 bases; junction bases not matched to a gene: 9. The CDR3 is 16 residues long. In germline, CDR1 is SGHTA, CDR2 FQGNSA. The CDR3 DNA reads TGTGCCAGCAGCTTAGTGAGCGCGGGAGGGCCGTATGAGCAGTTCTTC. Translating it yields CASSLVSAGGPYEQFF.

This clonotype was detected a few times. CDR3 region: CSVDQGNEQFF. In DNA form, the CDR3 reads TGCAGCGTTGATCAGGGGAATGAGCAGTTCTTC. The V gene is TRBV29-1, the J gene TRBJ2-1, with D perhaps TRBD1 (6 bases). Germline V gene lookup returns CDR1 SQVTM and CDR2 ANQGSEA. The length of the CDR3 is 11 residues. V shed 3 bases and J shed 7 bases, with 7 bases lying between them.